This T cell receptor (beta chain) was captured in a study of cytomegalovirus exposure and HLA in healthy donors. Findings and limits, study-wide: Within the data, a cluster of highly shared sequence variants was likely a sequencing artifact.

The CDR3 is 15 amino acids. Germline lookup yields CDR1 SGHTS and CDR2 YDEGEE. With 5 bases clipped from V and 3 bases from J, the junction kept 7 bases outside the gene matches. Primers for the PCR totalled 60 Vbeta and 13 Jbeta. Clones were read by immunoSEQ multiplex PCR, and TCRdb kept only the in-frame ones, dropping some. The data show 150,000 to 200,000 clones, around three quarters seen once. As to this clone: No antigen is known for it.

The sequence derives from a man aged 35 to 55 in good health and CMV-seronegative. The material sequenced was PBMCs. This chain links TRBV5-8 with TRBJ2-1, with 8 bases that match TRBD2. The CDR3 DNA is TGTGCCAGCAGATTTGCTGGGACTAGCTACAATGAGCAGTTCTTC. It yields the protein CASRFAGTSYNEQFF.